The rows below give T cell receptor beta chains drawn from one sample of a study of persistence of HIV-infected CD4 T cells. Antigens of these TCRs are unknown. Sequenced by immunoSEQ multiplex PCR; TCRdb stores in-frame clones only, minus some. The profile shows more than 15,000 clones, about 84% of them singletons. Here the sequenced sample was CD4+ T cells sorted from PBMCs after roughly 18-hour stimulation, taken from a patient who received antiretroviral therapy. All receptors derive from an adult man with HIV who was CMV-seropositive. CDR3s include the opening cysteine and the closing phenylalanine or tryptophan.

v_call,cdr3_length,j_call,cdr3_aa
TRBV12-3/TRBV12-4,13,TRBJ1-4,CASSLRQDGKLFF
TRBV6-5,14,TRBJ2-3,CASSATGGEDTQYF
TRBV9,18,TRBJ2-2,CASSPRPGQGANTGELFF
TRBV7-2,17,TRBJ1-3,CASSLVGLAHSGNTIYF
TRBV7-8,15,TRBJ1-2,CASSGGQGAGYGYTF
TRBV14,15,TRBJ1-4,CASSQLRGKNEKLFF
TRBV7-9,15,TRBJ2-2,CASSSWTGNTGELFF
TRBV5-1,17,TRBJ1-2,CASSLRTGGFKAYGYTF
TRBV7-9,16,TRBJ2-2,CASSPTSGGITGELFF
TRBV27,14,TRBJ2-3,CASSYSGGADTQYF
TRBV14,16,TRBJ1-4,CASSHPTSGSNEKLFF
TRBV4-2,14,TRBJ1-5,CASSQSEGNQPQHF
TRBV5-8,15,TRBJ2-1,CASSSGQGNLDEQFF
TRBV19,15,TRBJ2-1,CASSMSGGGYNEQFF
TRBV2,14,TRBJ1-1,CASSGQERGTEAFF
TRBV6-5,15,TRBJ2-7,CASRSTVPPLYEQYF
TRBV2,17,TRBJ1-1,CASRKLSGRLMGTEAFF
TRBV2,13,TRBJ1-6,CASSEREGSPLHF
TRBV18,13,TRBJ1-4,CASTGGMNEKLFF
TRBV4-2,15,TRBJ1-3,CASSLGQSSGNTIYF
TRBV6-1,16,TRBJ1-2,CASSEEGTGGGYGYTF
TRBV10-1,16,TRBJ2-2,CASSYTGVGNTGELFF
TRBV5-1,21,TRBJ2-6,CASSLGWPGGRGGSGANVLTF
TRBV27,15,TRBJ1-2,CASSLRGGGNNGYTF
TRBV6-6,12,TRBJ1-4,CASGRGGEKLFF
TRBV9,14,TRBJ2-2,CASRRQYNTGELFF
TRBV5-1,14,TRBJ2-2,CASTIQGSTGELFF
TRBV5-5,15,TRBJ1-5,CASSLVQVLNQPQHF
TRBV12-3/TRBV12-4,11,TRBJ1-4,CASSSDRRLFF
TRBV5-1,17,TRBJ1-4,CASSPRQLRATNEKLFF
TRBV9,14,TRBJ2-5,CASSLGLNMETQYF
TRBV7-9,14,TRBJ2-2,CASSLVGISWELFF
TRBV7-3,14,TRBJ2-3,CASSSGVSTDTQYF
TRBV24-1,15,TRBJ2-3,CATSDSIGETDTQYF
TRBV5-1,14,TRBJ2-2,CASSARSNTGELFF
TRBV5-1,14,TRBJ2-7,CASSLGTRVYEQYF
TRBV2,13,TRBJ2-2,CASSRGSTGELFF
TRBV3-1/TRBV3-2,16,TRBJ1-3,CASSLQGASSGNTIYF
TRBV5-1,15,TRBJ1-1,CASSLLAGMNTEAFF
TRBV7-9,14,TRBJ1-1,CASSPQTGRTEAFF
TRBV4-2,15,TRBJ1-2,CASSQEVQGAGGYTF
TRBV6-6,14,TRBJ1-5,CASSYSGHFQPQHF
TRBV18,15,TRBJ2-3,CASSPPAGRADTQYF
TRBV5-4,12,TRBJ1-2,CASSVDRKGYTF
TRBV19,13,TRBJ1-1,CASSINSHAEAFF
TRBV21-1,17,TRBJ1-2,CASSKDQPGGEVLGYTF
TRBV18,14,TRBJ1-4,CASSPSQGREKLFF
TRBV4-1,15,TRBJ1-4,CASSLRQGAREKLFF
TRBV21-1,16,TRBJ1-5,CASSPLRGGDNQPQHF
TRBV4-1,15,TRBJ1-1,CASSQREGPYTEAFF
TRBV6-1,14,TRBJ1-2,CASSEDRTGLGYTF
TRBV24-1,13,TRBJ1-5,CATSASGNQPQHF
TRBV19,17,TRBJ1-1,CASSIPRTERMNTEAFF